Listed below are T cell receptor beta chains from one sample, sequenced in a study of blood T cell repertoires in COVID-19. Clones were read by immunoSEQ multiplex PCR, and TCRdb kept only the in-frame ones, dropping some. This repertoire shows about 90,000 clones, 75% to 85% found once; its top ten account for around 10%. The sample taken for sequencing was peripheral blood. These receptor sequences come from a woman over 75 with acute or convalescent COVID-19. Both conserved end residues are part of each CDR3. The D gene is left open where the match is weak. The size of a clone is reported for some rows only, either as once, few or many, or as a class for expanded clones.

D gene: TRBD1
clone size: .
V gene: TRBV19
J gene: TRBJ2-2
CDR3 DNA: TGTGCCAGTAGTAGACAGGGATCGGACACCGGGGAGCTGTTTTTT
CDR3 protein: CASSRQGSDTGELFF

D gene: TRBD2
clone size: .
V gene: TRBV7-3
J gene: TRBJ2-7
CDR3 DNA: TGTGCCAGCAGCACCGGACTAGCGGGAGTTAACGAGCAGTACTTC
CDR3 protein: CASSTGLAGVNEQYF

D gene: TRBD1
clone size: .
V gene: TRBV5-1
J gene: TRBJ1-1
CDR3 DNA: TGCGCCAGCAGCGACAGGGCGGACACTGAAGCTTTCTTT
CDR3 protein: CASSDRADTEAFF

D gene: .
clone size: .
V gene: TRBV27
J gene: TRBJ1-2
CDR3 DNA: TGTGCCAGCAGTTTCACTATCCCGGGAGAAGAGTTCTATGGCTACACCTTC
CDR3 protein: CASSFTIPGEEFYGYTF

D gene: TRBD1
clone size: .
V gene: TRBV11-2
J gene: TRBJ1-4
CDR3 DNA: TGTGCCAGCAGCAAATGGCGAGGGGGCAGTAATAATGAAAAACTGTTTTTT
CDR3 protein: CASSKWRGGSNNEKLFF

D gene: .
clone size: .
V gene: TRBV7-2
J gene: TRBJ2-3
CDR3 DNA: TGTGCCAGCAGCTTATTTGGCCCGATGAGCACAGATACGCAGTATTTT
CDR3 protein: CASSLFGPMSTDTQYF

D gene: .
clone size: few
V gene: TRBV24-1
J gene: TRBJ2-2
CDR3 DNA: TGTGCCACCAAACGGCAGGGGAACACCGGGGAGCTGTTTTTT
CDR3 protein: CATKRQGNTGELFF

D gene: .
clone size: .
V gene: TRBV5-1
J gene: TRBJ2-3
CDR3 DNA: TGCGCCAGCAGCTTGGTCGGGGGTATCCTCACAGATACGCAGTATTTT
CDR3 protein: CASSLVGGILTDTQYF

D gene: .
clone size: .
V gene: TRBV6-1
J gene: TRBJ2-3
CDR3 DNA: TGTGCCAGCAGTGAAATGGAGGCGACAGATACGCAGTATTTT
CDR3 protein: CASSEMEATDTQYF

D gene: .
clone size: .
V gene: TRBV7-8
J gene: TRBJ1-6
CDR3 DNA: TGTGCCAGCAGGCCAGGCCTCTATAATTCACCCCTCCACTTT
CDR3 protein: CASRPGLYNSPLHF

D gene: TRBD1
clone size: .
V gene: TRBV7-9
J gene: TRBJ1-1
CDR3 DNA: TGTGCCAGCAGCATGGACAGGGTGAACACTGAAGCTTTCTTT
CDR3 protein: CASSMDRVNTEAFF

D gene: TRBD1
clone size: .
V gene: TRBV6-5
J gene: TRBJ2-3
CDR3 DNA: TGTGCCAGCAGTTTCGGGACAGGTCACACAGATACGCAGTATTTT
CDR3 protein: CASSFGTGHTDTQYF

D gene: TRBD2
clone size: .
V gene: TRBV7-2
J gene: TRBJ2-7
CDR3 DNA: TGTGCCAGCAGCTTAGAGGTAGCGGGGACCTACGAGCAGTACTTC
CDR3 protein: CASSLEVAGTYEQYF

D gene: .
clone size: once
V gene: TRBV7-2
J gene: TRBJ1-4
CDR3 DNA: TGTGCCAGCAGCACCCGGAGGGGGGGTACTAATGAAAAACTGTTTTTT
CDR3 protein: CASSTRRGGTNEKLFF

D gene: TRBD1
clone size: few
V gene: TRBV15
J gene: TRBJ2-2
CDR3 DNA: TGTGCCACCAGCAGAGAGGGACAGGGGGCTCCCGGGGAGCTGTTTTTT
CDR3 protein: CATSREGQGAPGELFF

D gene: .
clone size: .
V gene: TRBV6-5
J gene: TRBJ1-1
CDR3 DNA: TGTGCCAGCAGACAGGCCATGAACACTGAAGCTTTCTTT
CDR3 protein: CASRQAMNTEAFF

D gene: .
clone size: .
V gene: TRBV7-9
J gene: TRBJ1-6
CDR3 DNA: TGTGCCAGCAGCCTGGGCCAGCCTAAAAGCTCCTATAATTCACCCCTCCACTTT
CDR3 protein: CASSLGQPKSSYNSPLHF

D gene: .
clone size: .
V gene: TRBV28
J gene: TRBJ1-5
CDR3 DNA: TGTGCCAGCAGTGGGGTGGAGGCGGGGAATCAGCCCCAGCATTTT
CDR3 protein: CASSGVEAGNQPQHF

D gene: .
clone size: .
V gene: TRBV7-8
J gene: TRBJ1-5
CDR3 DNA: TGTGCCAGCAGCTGGGCGGGGGTTGGACAGCCCCAGCATTTT
CDR3 protein: CASSWAGVGQPQHF

D gene: .
clone size: .
V gene: TRBV4-2
J gene: TRBJ2-3
CDR3 DNA: TGTGCCAGCAGCCTTATAGCGGCTAGCACAGATACGCAGTATTTT
CDR3 protein: CASSLIAASTDTQYF

D gene: TRBD2
clone size: .
V gene: TRBV18
J gene: TRBJ2-1
CDR3 DNA: TGTGCCAGCTCACCTTCGAGCGGGAGACCTTACAATGAGCAGTTCTTC
CDR3 protein: CASSPSSGRPYNEQFF

D gene: .
clone size: once
V gene: TRBV5-5
J gene: TRBJ1-1
CDR3 DNA: TGTGCCAGCAGCTTAAACACGAACACTGAAGCTTTCTTT
CDR3 protein: CASSLNTNTEAFF

D gene: .
clone size: .
V gene: TRBV7-2
J gene: TRBJ2-7
CDR3 DNA: TGTGCCAGCAGCTCCAGTTCAGGGACTGGGTTCTACGAGCAGTACTTC
CDR3 protein: CASSSSSGTGFYEQYF

D gene: TRBD2
clone size: few
V gene: TRBV14
J gene: TRBJ2-1
CDR3 DNA: TGTGCCAGCAGCCCGAACCAGCGGGAGGCTTCCTACAATGAGCAGTTCTTC
CDR3 protein: CASSPNQREASYNEQFF

D gene: .
clone size: .
V gene: TRBV4-2
J gene: TRBJ2-3
CDR3 DNA: TGTGCCAGCAGCCGGGGGGAAAGCACAGATACGCAGTATTTT
CDR3 protein: CASSRGESTDTQYF

D gene: .
clone size: .
V gene: TRBV5-1
J gene: TRBJ1-1
CDR3 DNA: TGCGCCAGCAGCTTGGGACCCACTGAGGGGGCTGAAGCTTTCTTT
CDR3 protein: CASSLGPTEGAEAFF

D gene: .
clone size: .
V gene: TRBV4-2
J gene: TRBJ1-2
CDR3 DNA: TGTGCCAGCAGCCAGGCCCGAGGCGGGGGCTACACCTTC
CDR3 protein: CASSQARGGGYTF

D gene: .
clone size: .
V gene: TRBV6-6
J gene: TRBJ2-5
CDR3 DNA: TGTGCCAGCGTAGGAGGAGAGACCCAGTACTTC
CDR3 protein: CASVGGETQYF

D gene: .
clone size: once
V gene: TRBV6-5
J gene: TRBJ2-1
CDR3 DNA: TGTGCCAGCAGACAATACAATGAGCAGTTCTTC
CDR3 protein: CASRQYNEQFF

D gene: .
clone size: .
V gene: TRBV11-3
J gene: TRBJ2-2
CDR3 DNA: TGTGCCAGCAGCTCCCATTCCAGGGCGGCGGACACCGGGGAGCTGTTTTTT
CDR3 protein: CASSSHSRAADTGELFF